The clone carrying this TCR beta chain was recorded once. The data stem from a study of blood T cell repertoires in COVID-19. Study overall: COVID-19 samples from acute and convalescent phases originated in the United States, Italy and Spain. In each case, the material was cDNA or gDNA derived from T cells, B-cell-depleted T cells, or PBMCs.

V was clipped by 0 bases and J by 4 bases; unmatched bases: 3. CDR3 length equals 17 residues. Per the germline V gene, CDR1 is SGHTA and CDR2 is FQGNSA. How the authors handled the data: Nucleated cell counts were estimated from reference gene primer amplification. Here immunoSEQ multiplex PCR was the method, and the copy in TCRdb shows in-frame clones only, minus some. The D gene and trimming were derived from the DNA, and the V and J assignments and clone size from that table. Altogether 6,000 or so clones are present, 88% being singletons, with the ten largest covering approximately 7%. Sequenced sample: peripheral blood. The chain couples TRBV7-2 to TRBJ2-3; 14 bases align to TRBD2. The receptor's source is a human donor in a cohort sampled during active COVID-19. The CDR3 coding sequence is TGTGCCAGCAGCTTAGCTCCGGGACTAGCGGGGGCAGATACGCAGTATTTT. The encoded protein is CASSLAPGLAGADTQYF.